Shown below are 6 T cell receptor beta chains from a single sample sequenced in a study of blood T cell repertoires in COVID-19. The repertoire was sequenced with immunoSEQ multiplex PCR; TCRdb's copy has only in-frame clones and lacks some. The table includes about 190,000 clones, roughly 78% detected once. Source material: peripheral blood. These receptors originate from a woman of 80 years or more with active or convalescent COVID-19.

The sample holds a few counts of this clone. The rearrangement uses TRBV28 and TRBJ1-6; 7 bases align to TRBD1. The CDR3 runs 18 residues. Germline V CDR1 and CDR2: MDHEN, SYDVKM. V was clipped by 2 bases and J by 0 bases; unmatched bases: 7. The CDR3 loop reads CASSLEPGQFSYNSPLHF. The CDR3 bases are TGTGCCAGCAGTTTAGAACCGGGACAGTTCTCCTATAATTCACCCCTCCACTTT.

This chain joins TRBV4-1 and TRBJ2-1, with D perhaps matching TRBD1 (5 bases). The CDR3 is made up of 15 amino acids. V was trimmed by 0 bases and J by 6 bases, leaving 12 bases between them. CDR1 is MGHRA, CDR2 YSYEKL, per germline. CDR3 region: CASSQDVGRANEQFF. The CDR3, as DNA: TGCGCCAGCAGCCAAGATGTGGGCAGGGCCAATGAGCAGTTCTTC.

This chain links TRBV19 with TRBJ1-2; D uncertain. The CDR3 is 14 residues long. The ends were cut back, 5 bases at V and 7 bases at J, with 17 bases in the middle. CDR1 LNHDA and CDR2 SQIVND come from the germline V gene (reference sequence). CDR3 region: CASSGVGDRVGYTF. CDR3 nucleotides: TGTGCCAGTAGTGGTGTCGGGGATCGGGTTGGCTACACCTTC.

The V call is TRBV5-1, the J call TRBJ2-3; 10 bases line up with TRBD2. This CDR3 contains 15 residues. CDR1 SGHRS and CDR2 YFSETQ come from the germline V gene. With 4 bases clipped from V and 4 bases from J, the junction kept 6 bases outside the gene matches. CDR3: CASSGSGGVADTQYF. Written as DNA, the CDR3 is TGCGCCAGCAGCGGAAGCGGGGGGGTGGCAGATACGCAGTATTTT.

The chain recombines TRBV5-1 with TRBJ2-3; 7 bases line up with TRBD2. Germline-derived CDR1 and CDR2 are SGHRS and YFSETQ. This CDR3 has 14 amino acids. V lost 0 bases and J lost 4; bases outside the gene matches: 2. CDR3 sequence (DNA): TGCGCCAGCAGCTTGGGACTAGCTTCAGATACGCAGTATTTT. This encodes CASSLGLASDTQYF. The whole variable domain, filled in from reference TRBV5-1 and TRBJ2-3, reads KAGVTQTPRYLIKTRGQQVTLSCSPISGHRSVSWYQQTPGQGLQFLFEYFSETQRNKGNFPGRFSGRQFSNSRSEMNVSTLELGDSALYLCASSLGLASDTQYFGPGTRLTVL.

This rearrangement joins TRBV7-2 to TRBJ1-1; D gene ambiguous. Trimming left V 4 bases short and J 1 base short, with 10 bases between. The germline CDR1 and CDR2 sequences are SGHTA and FQGNSA. CDR3 size: 14 residues. The CDR3 loop reads CASSSLFRNTEAFF. The CDR3 DNA reads TGTGCCAGCAGCTCCCTTTTCCGGAACACTGAAGCTTTCTTT.